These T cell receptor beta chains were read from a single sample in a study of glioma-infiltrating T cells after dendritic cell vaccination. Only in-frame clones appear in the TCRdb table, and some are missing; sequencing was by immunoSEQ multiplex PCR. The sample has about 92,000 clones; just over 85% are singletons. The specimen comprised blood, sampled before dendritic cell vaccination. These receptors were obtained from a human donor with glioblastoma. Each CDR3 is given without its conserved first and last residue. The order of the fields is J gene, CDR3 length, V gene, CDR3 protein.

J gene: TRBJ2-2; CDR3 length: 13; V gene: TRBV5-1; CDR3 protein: ASRLNPGNTGELF
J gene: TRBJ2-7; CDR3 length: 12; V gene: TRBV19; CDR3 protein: ASSPGTGSGRLY
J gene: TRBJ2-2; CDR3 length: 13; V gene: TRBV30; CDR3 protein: AWRNGTGGFRELF
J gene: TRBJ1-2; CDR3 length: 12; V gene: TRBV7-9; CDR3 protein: ASSFTGTNYGYT
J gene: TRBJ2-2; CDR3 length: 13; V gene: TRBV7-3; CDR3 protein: ASSLSTSSTGELF
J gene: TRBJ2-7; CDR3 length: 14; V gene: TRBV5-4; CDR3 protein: ASSLERASTAYEQY
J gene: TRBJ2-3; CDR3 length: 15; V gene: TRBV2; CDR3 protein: ASSVPGDRSWADTQY
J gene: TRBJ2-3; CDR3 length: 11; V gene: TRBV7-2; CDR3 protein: ASSLELANTQY
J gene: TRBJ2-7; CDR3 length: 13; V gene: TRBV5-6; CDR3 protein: ASSLETTRPYEQY
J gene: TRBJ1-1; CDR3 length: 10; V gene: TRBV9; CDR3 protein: ASSVGDTEAF
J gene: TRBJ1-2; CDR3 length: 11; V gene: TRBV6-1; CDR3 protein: ASSVGQGYGYT
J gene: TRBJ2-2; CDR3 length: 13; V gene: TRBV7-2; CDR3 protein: ASSLQGANTGELF
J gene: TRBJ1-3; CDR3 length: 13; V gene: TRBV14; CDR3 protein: ASSQIRNSGNTIY
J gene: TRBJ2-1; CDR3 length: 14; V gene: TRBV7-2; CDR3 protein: ASSQGGGNVYNEQF
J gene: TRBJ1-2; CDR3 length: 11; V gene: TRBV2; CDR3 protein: ASSDRGRYGYT
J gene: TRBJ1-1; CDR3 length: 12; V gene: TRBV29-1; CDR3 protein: SVWGRVGNTEAF
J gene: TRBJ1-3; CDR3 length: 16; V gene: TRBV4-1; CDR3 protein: ASSQDIRGMSSGNTIY
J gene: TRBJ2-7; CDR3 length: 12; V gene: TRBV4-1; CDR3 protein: ASSRGQGSYEQY
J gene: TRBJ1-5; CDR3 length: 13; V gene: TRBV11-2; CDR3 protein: ASSLGDRDYQPQH
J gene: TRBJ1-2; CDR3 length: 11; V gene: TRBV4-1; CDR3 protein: ASSPGVDYGYT
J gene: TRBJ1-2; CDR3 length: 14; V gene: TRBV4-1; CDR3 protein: ASSQVLGRANYGYT
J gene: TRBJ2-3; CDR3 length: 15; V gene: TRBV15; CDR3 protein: ATSRGGSGGGTDTQY
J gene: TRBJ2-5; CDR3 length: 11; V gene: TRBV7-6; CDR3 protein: ASSLVGQETQY
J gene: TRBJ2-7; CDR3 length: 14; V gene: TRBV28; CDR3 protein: ASSRGTSGETYEQY
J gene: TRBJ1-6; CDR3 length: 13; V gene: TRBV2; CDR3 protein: ASKPGQGFYSPLH
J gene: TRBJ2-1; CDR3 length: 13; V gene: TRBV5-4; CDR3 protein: ASSLSGGGHNEQF
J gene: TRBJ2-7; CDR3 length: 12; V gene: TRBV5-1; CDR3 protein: ASSPNQQGWEQY
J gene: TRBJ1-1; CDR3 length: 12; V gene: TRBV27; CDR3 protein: ASSLRQGVPEAF
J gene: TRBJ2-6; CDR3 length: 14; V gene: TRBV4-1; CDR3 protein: ASSQEPGQGANVLT
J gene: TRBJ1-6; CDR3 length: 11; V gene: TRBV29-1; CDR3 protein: SVTQGANSPLH
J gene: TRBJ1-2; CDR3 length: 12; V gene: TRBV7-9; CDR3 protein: ASSPPGVHYGYT
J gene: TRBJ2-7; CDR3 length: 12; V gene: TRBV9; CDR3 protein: ASSTSGSSYEQY
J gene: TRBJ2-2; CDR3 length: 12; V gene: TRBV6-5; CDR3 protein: ASSQQGDTGELF
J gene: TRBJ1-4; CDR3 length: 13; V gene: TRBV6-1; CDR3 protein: ASSDGGAGNEKLF
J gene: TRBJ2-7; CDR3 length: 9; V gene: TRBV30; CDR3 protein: AWKTAYEQY
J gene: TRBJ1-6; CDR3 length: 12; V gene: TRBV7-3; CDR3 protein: ASSQGREGSPLH
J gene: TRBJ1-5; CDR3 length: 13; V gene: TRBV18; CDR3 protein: ASSRTDNSNQPQH
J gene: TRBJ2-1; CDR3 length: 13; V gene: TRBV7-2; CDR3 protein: ASRAEAGAYNEQF
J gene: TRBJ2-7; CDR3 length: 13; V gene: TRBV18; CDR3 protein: ASSPAGDYIGEQY
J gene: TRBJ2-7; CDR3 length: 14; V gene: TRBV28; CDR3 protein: ASSFHLAGLTYEQY
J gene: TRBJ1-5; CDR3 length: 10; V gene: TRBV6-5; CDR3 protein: ASSQLGQPQH
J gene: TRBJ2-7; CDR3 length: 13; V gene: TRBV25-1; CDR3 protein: ASSALGQGADEQY
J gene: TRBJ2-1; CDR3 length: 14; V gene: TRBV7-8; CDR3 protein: ASSLVVRSYYNEQF
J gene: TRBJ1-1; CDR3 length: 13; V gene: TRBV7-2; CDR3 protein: ASSLVLQLNTEAF
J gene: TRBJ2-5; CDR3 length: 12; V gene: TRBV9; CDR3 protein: ASSADYLQETQY
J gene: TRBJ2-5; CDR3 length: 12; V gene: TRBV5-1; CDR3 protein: ASSFSGGEETQY
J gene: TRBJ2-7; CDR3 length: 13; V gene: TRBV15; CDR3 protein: ATSRGGTGSYEQY
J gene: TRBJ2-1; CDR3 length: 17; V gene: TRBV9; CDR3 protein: ASSETGLAGGSSYNEQF